This TCR beta chain was sequenced for a study of OX40 agonist ivuxolimab in advanced cancers. The overall study: Among those enrolled, mean age was about 60 years (range roughly 20 to 85) and 75% to 85% were male.

TCRdb's copy holds only in-frame clones and misses some; the assay was immunoSEQ multiplex PCR. The repertoire consists of more than 60,000 clones, with 90% occurring once and the leading ten covering roughly 0.37%. This clone was observed a handful of times. The clonotype was recovered from an adult with an advanced solid tumor such as melanoma, head and neck, liver or kidney cancer. The specimen was CD4+ or CD8+ T cells sorted from blood, collected in a trial of the OX40 agonist ivuxolimab.

CDR3 sequence reads: CASSGQGNTEAFF. DNA of the CDR3: TGTGCCAGCAGTGGCCAGGGGAACACTGAAGCTTTCTTT. The chain has TRBV2 and TRBJ1-1, with D possibly matching TRBD1 (5 bases). CDR1 is SNHLY, CDR2 FYNNEI, per germline. CDR3 length: 13 residues. The ends were cut back, 4 bases at V and 1 base at J, with 7 bases in the middle. Complete variable domain (other parts from reference TRBV2 and TRBJ1-1): EPEVTQTPSHQVTQMGQEVILRCVPISNHLYFYWYRQILGQKVEFLVSFYNNEISEKSEIFDDQFSVERPDGSNFTLKIRSTKLEDSAMYFCASSGQGNTEAFFGQGTRLTVV.